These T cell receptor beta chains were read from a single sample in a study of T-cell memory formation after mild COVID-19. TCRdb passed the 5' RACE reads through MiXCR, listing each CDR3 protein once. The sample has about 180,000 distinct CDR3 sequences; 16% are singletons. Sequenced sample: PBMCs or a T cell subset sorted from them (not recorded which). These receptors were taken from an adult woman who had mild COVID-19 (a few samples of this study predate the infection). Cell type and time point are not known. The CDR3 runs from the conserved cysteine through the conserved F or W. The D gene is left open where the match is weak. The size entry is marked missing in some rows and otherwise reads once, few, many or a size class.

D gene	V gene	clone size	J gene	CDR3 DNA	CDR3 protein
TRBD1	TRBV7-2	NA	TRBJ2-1	TGTGCCAGCAGACCGAGGACAGGCAATGAGCAGTTCTTC	CASRPRTGNEQFF
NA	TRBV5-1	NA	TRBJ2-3	TGCGCCAGCAGCTTGGCCAAAACAGGGAGAGTCACAGATACGCAGTATTTT	CASSLAKTGRVTDTQYF
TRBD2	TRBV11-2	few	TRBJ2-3	TGTGCCAGCAGTTCTCGTGGCGGGGGGGCGTCAGATACGCAGTATTTT	CASSSRGGGASDTQYF
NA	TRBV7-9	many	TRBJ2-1	TGTGCCAGCAGCTTCCAGGCGGGGGAGCAGTTCTTC	CASSFQAGEQFF
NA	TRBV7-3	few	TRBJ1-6	TGTGCCAGCGGGCAGTATAATTCACCCCTCCACTTT	CASGQYNSPLHF
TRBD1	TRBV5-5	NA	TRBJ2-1	TGTGCCAGCAGCTTGGTGTGGGACAGGGGCGCAGGAAATGAGCAGTTCTTC	CASSLVWDRGAGNEQFF
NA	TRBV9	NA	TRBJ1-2	TGTGCCAGCATCGTAGATCTGGGTCGCTTGGGTGGCTACACCTTC	CASIVDLGRLGGYTF
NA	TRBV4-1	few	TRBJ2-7	TGCGCCAGCAGCCAAGCTTCGGGGCAGTCCTACGAGCAGTACTTC	CASSQASGQSYEQYF
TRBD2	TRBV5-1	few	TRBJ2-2	TGCGCCAGCAGCACCGGGGGGTTTCGCACCGGGGAGCTGTTTTTT	CASSTGGFRTGELFF
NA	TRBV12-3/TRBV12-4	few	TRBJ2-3	TGTGCCAGCAGTTCGAATCCTAGCACAGATACGCAGTATTTT	CASSSNPSTDTQYF
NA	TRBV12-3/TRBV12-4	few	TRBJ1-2	TGTGCCAGCAGGCCCCAGGGTTACGGTGGCTACACCTTC	CASRPQGYGGYTF
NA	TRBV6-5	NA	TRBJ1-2	TGTGCCAGCTCTCGGCCAGGGTTTAACTATGGCTACACCTTC	CASSRPGFNYGYTF
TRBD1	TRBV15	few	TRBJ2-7	TGTGCCACCAGCAGGGTCGACAGGGGGCAAGGCGAGCAGTACTTC	CATSRVDRGQGEQYF
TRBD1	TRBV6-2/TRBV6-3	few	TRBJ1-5	TGTGCCAGCAGGCGGACAGGGATAGCGTCGCCCCAGCATTTT	CASRRTGIASPQHF
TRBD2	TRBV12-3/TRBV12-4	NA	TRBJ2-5	TGTGCCAGCAGTCAAATCGGGAGGGGACAAGAGACCCAGTACTTC	CASSQIGRGQETQYF
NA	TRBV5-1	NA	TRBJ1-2	TGCGCCAGCAGCTTGGACTATGGCTACACCTTC	CASSLDYGYTF
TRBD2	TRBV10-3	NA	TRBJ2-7	TGTGCCATCAGCACCGGGACTAGTATCTACGAGCAGTACTTC	CAISTGTSIYEQYF
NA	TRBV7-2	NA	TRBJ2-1	TGTGCCAGCAGCTTAGGACCTCCCGGTAATGAGCAGTTCTTC	CASSLGPPGNEQFF
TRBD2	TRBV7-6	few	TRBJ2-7	TGTGCCAGCAGCTTAGCGGGGGGGAATACCTACGAGCACTACTTC	CASSLAGGNTYEHYF
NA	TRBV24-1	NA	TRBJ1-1	TGTGCCACCAGTGATTCGACAAAAATGAGCGGCACTGAAGCTTTCTTT	CATSDSTKMSGTEAFF
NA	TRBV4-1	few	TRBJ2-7	TGCGCCAGCAGCCAGTGGGACGAAAGAAACGAGCAGTACTTC	CASSQWDERNEQYF
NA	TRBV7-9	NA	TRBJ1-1	TGTGCCAGCAGCTCCGGACCGACCGGGGCTTTCTTT	CASSSGPTGAFF
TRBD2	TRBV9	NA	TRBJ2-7	TGTGCCAGCAGCGTAGATGCTAGCGGTACCTACGAGCAGTACTTC	CASSVDASGTYEQYF
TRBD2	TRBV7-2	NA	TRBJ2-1	TGTGCCAGCTTTCCGGGGGGAAGCTCCTACAATGAGCAGTTCTTC	CASFPGGSSYNEQFF